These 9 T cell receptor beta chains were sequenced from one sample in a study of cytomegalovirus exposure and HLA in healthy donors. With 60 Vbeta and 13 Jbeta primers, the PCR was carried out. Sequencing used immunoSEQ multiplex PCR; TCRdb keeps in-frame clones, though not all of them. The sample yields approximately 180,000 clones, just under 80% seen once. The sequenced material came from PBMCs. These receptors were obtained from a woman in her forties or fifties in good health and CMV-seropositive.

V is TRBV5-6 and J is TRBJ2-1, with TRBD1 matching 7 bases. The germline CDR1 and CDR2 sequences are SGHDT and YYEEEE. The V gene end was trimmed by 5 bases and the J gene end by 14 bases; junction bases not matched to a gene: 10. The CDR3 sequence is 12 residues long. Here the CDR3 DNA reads TGTGCCAGCAGTTCGGGACAGTTAAATAAGTTCTTC. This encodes CASSSGQLNKFF.

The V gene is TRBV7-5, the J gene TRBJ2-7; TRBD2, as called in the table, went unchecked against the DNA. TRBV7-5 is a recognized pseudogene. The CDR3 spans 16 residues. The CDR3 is CARSLVRGLGSYEQYF. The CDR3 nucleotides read TGTGCCAGAAGCTTAGTAAGAGGACTAGGGTCCTACGAGCAGTACTTC.

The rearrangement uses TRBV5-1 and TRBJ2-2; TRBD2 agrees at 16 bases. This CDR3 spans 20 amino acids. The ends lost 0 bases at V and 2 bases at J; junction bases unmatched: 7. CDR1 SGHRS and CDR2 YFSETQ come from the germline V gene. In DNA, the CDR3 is TGCGCCAGCAGCTTGGTGGGACTAGCGGGGGGGTTCGCCAACACCGGGGAGCTGTTTTTT. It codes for CASSLVGLAGGFANTGELFF.

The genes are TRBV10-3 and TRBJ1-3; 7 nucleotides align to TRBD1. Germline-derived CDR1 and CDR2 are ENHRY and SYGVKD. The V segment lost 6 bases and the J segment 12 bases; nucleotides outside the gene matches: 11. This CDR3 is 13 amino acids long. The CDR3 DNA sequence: TGTGCCATCAGCCCGGGACAGCCGCCCGACATATATTTT. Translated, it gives CAISPGQPPDIYF.

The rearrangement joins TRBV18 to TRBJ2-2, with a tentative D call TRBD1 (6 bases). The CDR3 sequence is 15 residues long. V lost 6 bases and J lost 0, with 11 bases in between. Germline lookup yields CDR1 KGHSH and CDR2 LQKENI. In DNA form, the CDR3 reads TGTGCCAGCTCCCCGGGACACACGAACACCGGGGAGCTGTTTTTT. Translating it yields CASSPGHTNTGELFF.

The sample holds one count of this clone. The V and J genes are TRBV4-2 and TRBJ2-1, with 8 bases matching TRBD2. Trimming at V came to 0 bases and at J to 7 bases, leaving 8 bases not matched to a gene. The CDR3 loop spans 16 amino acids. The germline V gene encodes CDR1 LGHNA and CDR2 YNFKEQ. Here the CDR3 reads CASSQETGGARNEQFF. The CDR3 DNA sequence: TGTGCCAGCAGCCAAGAAACCGGGGGGGCCCGGAATGAGCAGTTCTTC.

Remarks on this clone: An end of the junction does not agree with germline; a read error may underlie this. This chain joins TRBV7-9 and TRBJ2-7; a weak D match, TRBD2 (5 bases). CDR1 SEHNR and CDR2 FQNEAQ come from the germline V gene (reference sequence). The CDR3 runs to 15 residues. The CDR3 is CSSSLARAAMDEQYF. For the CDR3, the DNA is TGTTCCAGCAGCTTAGCGAGGGCAGCCATGGACGAGCAGTACTTC.

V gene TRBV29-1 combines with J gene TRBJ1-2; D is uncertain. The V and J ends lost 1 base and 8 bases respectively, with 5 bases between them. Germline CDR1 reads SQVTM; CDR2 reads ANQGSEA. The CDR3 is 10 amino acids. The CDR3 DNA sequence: TGCAGCGTTGAAGGACAAGGCTACACCTTC. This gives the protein CSVEGQGYTF.

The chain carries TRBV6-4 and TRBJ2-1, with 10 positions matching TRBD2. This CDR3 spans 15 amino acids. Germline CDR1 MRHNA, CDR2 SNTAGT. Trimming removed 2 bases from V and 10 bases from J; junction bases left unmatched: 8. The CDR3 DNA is TGTGCCAGCAGTGACGGAGCGGGGGGGCCAGGGGAGCAGTTCTTC. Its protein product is CASSDGAGGPGEQFF.